These 15 T cell receptor beta chains came from one sample sequenced in a study of coeliac disease. Whole-study findings and limits: Active celiac intraepithelial and lamina propria samples had lower TRB and TRG clonality than control samples.

No antigens are known for them. Data came from immunoSEQ multiplex PCR; TCRdb stores just in-frame clones and leaves some out. In the table there are 4,200 or so clones, approximately 63% of which are singletons. The sequenced sample was intraepithelial lymphocytes from the gut. Every receptor here comes from a man between 70 and 80 years old with active celiac disease.

This clone was detected only once. The chain employs TRBV6-1 and TRBJ2-1; D is perhaps TRBD2 (6 bases). This CDR3 comprises 15 residues. V gave up 6 bases and J gave up 2 bases, with 14 bases separating them. Germline V gene sequence: CDR1 MNHNS, CDR2 SASEGT. CDR3 bases: TGTGCCAGCAGCGTAACTAGCACAGCCTACAATGAGCAGTTCTTC. This translates into CASSVTSTAYNEQFF.

The chain has TRBV4-2 and TRBJ2-7; 9 positions agree with TRBD2. The CDR3 totals 16 residues. Trimming at V came to 2 bases and at J to 2 bases, leaving 7 bases not matched to a gene. The germline V gene encodes CDR1 LGHNA and CDR2 YNFKEQ. The CDR3 reads CASSQSSGSLTYEQYF. CDR3 in DNA: TGTGCCAGCAGCCAAAGTAGCGGGAGTCTCACCTACGAGCAGTACTTC.

V gene TRBV30 combines with J gene TRBJ2-5; 7 nucleotides agree with TRBD1. CDR3 length equals 14 residues. Per germline, CDR1 GTSNPN and CDR2 SVGIG (reference sequence). After removal of 3 bases from V and 9 bases from J, the junction contained 13 bases not matched to a gene. The CDR3 nucleotides read TGTGCCTGGAGGGAACAGGGGATCGGGTGGCCCCAGTACTTC. This sequence encodes CAWREQGIGWPQYF.

In its sample, this clone was seen a few times. CDR3 sequence: CASVSGSGANVLTF. The CDR3 DNA sequence: TGTGCCAGCGTTAGTGGCTCTGGGGCCAACGTCCTGACTTTC. The J gene is TRBJ2-6, the V gene TRBV6-1; D is unresolved. Trimming took 8 bases from V and 0 from J, leaving 8 bases between them. CDR1 is MNHNS, CDR2 SASEGT, per germline. This CDR3 has 14 residues.

By its share, this clone is medium-sized. This chain links TRBV9 with TRBJ1-2, with D possibly being TRBD1 (5 bases). The CDR3 spans 17 residues. CDR1 and CDR2 (germline): SGDLS, YYNGEE. V was clipped by 0 bases and J by 5 bases, with 20 bases between them. The CDR3 nucleotides read TGTGCCAGCAGCGTAGCCTGCCAGGGTCGCTACCGATATGGCTACACCTTC. Its protein is CASSVACQGRYRYGYTF.

The chain couples TRBV2 to TRBJ2-7, with TRBD2 matching 9 bases. The germline gives CDR1 SNHLY, CDR2 FYNNEI. The CDR3 spans 14 residues. With 8 bases clipped from V and 7 bases from J, the junction kept 12 bases outside the gene matches. The chain's CDR3 is CASGPYLSGGEQYF. CDR3 nucleotides: TGTGCCAGCGGCCCTTATCTTAGCGGGGGAGAGCAGTACTTC. Together with reference TRBV2 and TRBJ2-7, the CDR3 gives the full variable domain: EPEVTQTPSHQVTQMGQEVILRCVPISNHLYFYWYRQILGQKVEFLVSFYNNEISEKSEIFDDQFSVERPDGSNFTLKIRSTKLEDSAMYFCASGPYLSGGEQYFGPGTRLTVT.

The chain uses TRBV18 and TRBJ2-1, with TRBD1 matching over 7 bases. The CDR3 spans 13 residues. Per the germline V gene, CDR1 is KGHSH and CDR2 is LQKENI. Germline trimming cut 5 bases from V and 7 bases from J; bases unmatched to any gene: 5. The CDR3 DNA follows: TGTGCCAGCTCAGCCAACAGGGGTAATGAGCAGTTCTTC. This codes for CASSANRGNEQFF.

This rearrangement joins TRBV4-3 to TRBJ2-6, with D unresolved. CDR3 length: 14 amino acids. Trimming took 4 bases from V and 0 from J, leaving 4 bases between them. The V gene's germline CDR1 is LGHNA and CDR2 YSLEER. CDR3 DNA: TGCGCCAGCAGCCTAAACTCTGGGGCCAACGTCCTGACTTTC. It yields the protein CASSLNSGANVLTF.

The chain has TRBV28 and TRBJ2-5; 7 bases line up with TRBD2. The germline V gene encodes CDR1 MDHEN and CDR2 SYDVKM. V lost 2 bases and J lost 3; bases outside the gene matches: 6. CDR3 length: 15 amino acids. The CDR3 sequence: CASSLGGLAEETQYF. Written as DNA, the CDR3 is TGTGCCAGCAGTTTAGGCGGTCTAGCGGAAGAGACCCAGTACTTC.

There are a few counts of this clone. The rearrangement links TRBV29-1 to TRBJ2-2; 7 nucleotides line up with TRBD1. V lost 4 bases and J lost 2; bases outside the gene matches: 4. The CDR3 spans 14 residues. Germline V gene lookup returns CDR1 SQVTM and CDR2 ANQGSEA. Written as DNA, the CDR3 is TGCAGCGTTGCAGGGGGACGAAACACCGGGGAGCTGTTTTTT. This sequence encodes CSVAGGRNTGELFF.

The gene calls are TRBV19 and TRBJ2-2; the D gene is possibly TRBD1 (5 bases). The CDR3 is 16 amino acids. Per germline, CDR1 LNHDA and CDR2 SQIVND (reference sequence). Trimming removed 8 bases from V and 0 bases from J, with 16 bases in between. CDR3 protein: CASSQGVAANTGELFF. DNA for the CDR3: TGTGCCAGTTCCCAAGGGGTGGCAGCGAACACCGGGGAGCTGTTTTTT.

This clone was picked up a small number of times. V and J are TRBV5-4 and TRBJ2-7, with 10 bases that match TRBD2. V was clipped by 6 bases and J by 4 bases; unmatched bases: 7. This CDR3 contains 14 residues. Germline V CDR1 and CDR2: SGHNT, YYREEE (reference sequence). For the CDR3, the DNA is TGTGCCAGCACCCCTAGCGGGAGCGGGTACGAGCAGTACTTC. Protein: CASTPSGSGYEQYF. Drawing the rest from reference TRBV5-4 and TRBJ2-7, the complete variable domain is ETGVTQSPTHLIKTRGQQVTLRCSSQSGHNTVSWYQQALGQGPQFIFQYYREEENGRGNFPPRFSGLQFPNYSSELNVNALELDDSALYLCASTPSGSGYEQYFGPGTRLTVT.

V gene TRBV27 combines with J gene TRBJ2-5; TRBD1 aligns across 7 bases. There are 14 residues in the CDR3. In germline, CDR1 is MNHEY, CDR2 SMNVEV (reference sequence). The ends lost 1 base at V and 2 bases at J; junction bases unmatched: 1. This chain's CDR3 is CASSLLGQQETQYF. DNA for the CDR3: TGTGCCAGCAGTTTATTGGGACAGCAAGAGACCCAGTACTTC.

The rearrangement joins TRBV19 to TRBJ1-5; perhaps TRBD1 as D (5 bases). Germline V gene lookup returns CDR1 LNHDA and CDR2 SQIVND (reference sequence). The CDR3 totals 15 residues. The ends were cut back, 8 bases at V and 0 bases at J, with 14 bases in the middle. The CDR3 region has the DNA TGTGCCAGTGTGACAGCTGGCCATAGCAATCAGCCCCAGCATTTT. Its protein product is CASVTAGHSNQPQHF.

The sample holds a few counts of this clone. This chain links TRBV7-2 with TRBJ1-5, with 8 bases lining up with TRBD1. The CDR3 has 16 amino acids. Germline trimming cut 4 bases from V and 3 bases from J; bases unmatched to any gene: 8. Germline V gene lookup returns CDR1 SGHTA and CDR2 FQGNSA. For the CDR3, the DNA is TGTGCCAGCAGCTCGCACTCAGGGGGCGTCAATCAGCCCCAGCATTTT. It codes for CASSSHSGGVNQPQHF.